This T cell receptor beta chain was profiled in a study of OX40 agonist ivuxolimab in advanced cancers. Looking at the study overall: There were three patients with partial responses, one having hepatocellular carcinoma and two cutaneous melanoma.

Here immunoSEQ multiplex PCR was the method, and the copy in TCRdb shows in-frame clones only, minus some. The sample has about 68,000 clones; 84% are singletons. This CDR3 is built from 14 residues. V was trimmed by 4 bases and J by 5 bases, leaving 15 bases between them. CDR1 is MDHEN and CDR2 is SYDVKM in the germline V gene. Study-level points and caveats: Among the least clonally expanded were partial responders at 0.1-3.0 mg/kg.

On this clone: Its matching antigen is unknown.

This sample comprised CD4+ or CD8+ T cells sorted from blood, obtained in a trial of the OX40 agonist ivuxolimab. The chain employs TRBV28 and TRBJ2-7; no reliable D call. The sequence was obtained from an adult with an advanced solid tumor such as melanoma, head and neck, liver or kidney cancer. The CDR3 region has the DNA TGTGCCAGCAGTTCAAAGTCGGGTCGGCACGAGCAGTACTTC. It encodes CASSSKSGRHEQYF.